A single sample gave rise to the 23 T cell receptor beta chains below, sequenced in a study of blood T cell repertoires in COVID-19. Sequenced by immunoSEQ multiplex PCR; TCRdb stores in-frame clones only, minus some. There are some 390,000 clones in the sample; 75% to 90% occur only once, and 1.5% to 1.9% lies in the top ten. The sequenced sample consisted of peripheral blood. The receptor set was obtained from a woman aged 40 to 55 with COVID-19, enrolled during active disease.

CDR3 sequence (DNA): TGTGCCACCCTACCGCCACAGGGCGTCTACAATGAGCAGTTCTTC. As protein: CATLPPQGVYNEQFF. This rearrangement joins TRBV19 to TRBJ2-1, with TRBD1 as a possible D gene (6 bases). The CDR3 contains 15 residues. Per the germline V gene, CDR1 is LNHDA and CDR2 is SQIVND (reference sequence). The V end lost 10 bases, the J end lost 3 bases, and 19 bases lay between the germline ends.

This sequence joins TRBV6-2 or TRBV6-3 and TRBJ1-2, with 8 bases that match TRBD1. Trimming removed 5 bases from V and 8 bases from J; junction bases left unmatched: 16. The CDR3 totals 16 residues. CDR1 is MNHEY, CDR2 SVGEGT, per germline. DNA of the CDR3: TGTGCCAGCAGTATTGGACTGACAGGGGAAGGTAGAGGCTACACCTTC. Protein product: CASSIGLTGEGRGYTF.

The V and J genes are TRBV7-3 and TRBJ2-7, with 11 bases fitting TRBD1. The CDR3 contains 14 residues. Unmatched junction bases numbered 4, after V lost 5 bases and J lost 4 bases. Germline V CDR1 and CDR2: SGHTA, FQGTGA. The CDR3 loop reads CASSEGTGGYEQYF. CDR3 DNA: TGTGCCAGCAGCGAAGGGACAGGGGGATACGAGCAGTACTTC.

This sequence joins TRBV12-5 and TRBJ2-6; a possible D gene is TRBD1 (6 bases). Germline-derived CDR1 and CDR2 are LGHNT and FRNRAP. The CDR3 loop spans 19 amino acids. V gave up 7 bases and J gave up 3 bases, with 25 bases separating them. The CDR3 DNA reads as TGTGCTAGTGTCTACCGGGACACAAACTCGAAGTATGGGGCCAACGTCCTGACTTTC. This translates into CASVYRDTNSKYGANVLTF.

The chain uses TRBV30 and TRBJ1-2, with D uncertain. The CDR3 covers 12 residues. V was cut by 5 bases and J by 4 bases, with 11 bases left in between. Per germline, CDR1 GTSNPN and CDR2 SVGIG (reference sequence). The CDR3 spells CAWSKSSYGYTF. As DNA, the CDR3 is TGTGCCTGGTCGAAATCGAGCTATGGCTACACCTTC.

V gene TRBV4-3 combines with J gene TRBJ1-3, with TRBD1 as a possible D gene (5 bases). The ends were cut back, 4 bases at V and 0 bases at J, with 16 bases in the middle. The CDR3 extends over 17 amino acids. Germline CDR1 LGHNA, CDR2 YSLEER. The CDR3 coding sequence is TGCGCCAGCAGCCCTACTTGGGGCCCCCTCTCTGGAAACACCATATATTTT. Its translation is CASSPTWGPLSGNTIYF.

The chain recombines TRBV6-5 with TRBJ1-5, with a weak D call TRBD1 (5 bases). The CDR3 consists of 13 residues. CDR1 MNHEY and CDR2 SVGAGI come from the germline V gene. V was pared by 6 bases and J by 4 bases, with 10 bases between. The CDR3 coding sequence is TGTGCCAGCAGCCTTCAGGGTAATCAGCCCCAGCATTTT. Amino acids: CASSLQGNQPQHF.

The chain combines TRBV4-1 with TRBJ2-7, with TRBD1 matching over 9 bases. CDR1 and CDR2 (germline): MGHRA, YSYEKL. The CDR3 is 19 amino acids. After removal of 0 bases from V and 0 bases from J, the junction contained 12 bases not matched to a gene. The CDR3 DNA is TGCGCCAGCAGCCAAGACCAGGGGGACAGGGCCTTCCCCTCCTACGAGCAGTACTTC. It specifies CASSQDQGDRAFPSYEQYF.

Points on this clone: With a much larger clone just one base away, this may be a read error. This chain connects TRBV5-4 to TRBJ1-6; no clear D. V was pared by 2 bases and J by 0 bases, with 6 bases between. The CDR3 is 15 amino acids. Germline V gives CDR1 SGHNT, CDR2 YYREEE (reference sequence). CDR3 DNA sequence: TGTGCCAGCAGCTTTGAGAGCTCCTATAATTCACCCCTCCACTTT. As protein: CASSFESSYNSPLHF.

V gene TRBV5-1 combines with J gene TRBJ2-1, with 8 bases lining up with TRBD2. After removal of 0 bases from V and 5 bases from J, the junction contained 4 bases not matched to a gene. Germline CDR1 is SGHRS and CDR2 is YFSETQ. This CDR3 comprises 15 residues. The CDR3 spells CASSLGTSRNNEQFF. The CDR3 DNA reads TGCGCCAGCAGCTTGGGGACTAGCCGGAACAATGAGCAGTTCTTC.

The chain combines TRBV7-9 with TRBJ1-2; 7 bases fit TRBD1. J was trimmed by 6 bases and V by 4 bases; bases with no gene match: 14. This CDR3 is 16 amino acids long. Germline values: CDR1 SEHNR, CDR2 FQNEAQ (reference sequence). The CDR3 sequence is CASSSTGLGIYDGYTF. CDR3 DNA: TGTGCCAGCAGCTCGACAGGGTTGGGTATCTATGATGGCTACACCTTC. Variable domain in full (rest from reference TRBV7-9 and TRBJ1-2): DTGVSQNPRHKITKRGQNVTFRCDPISEHNRLYWYRQTLGQGPEFLTYFQNEAQLEKSRLLSDRFSAERPKGSFSTLEIQRTEQGDSAMYLCASSSTGLGIYDGYTFGSGTRLTVV.

CDR3 region: CASSLAAQGSTEAFF. The CDR3 coding sequence is TGTGCCAGCAGCTTGGCTGCCCAGGGCAGCACTGAAGCTTTCTTT. The rearrangement uses TRBV5-6 and TRBJ1-1; TRBD1 might be the D (5 bases). This CDR3 is 15 amino acids long. CDR1 is SGHDT and CDR2 is YYEEEE in the germline V gene. Trimming stripped 0 bases from V and 4 bases from J, with 13 bases between.

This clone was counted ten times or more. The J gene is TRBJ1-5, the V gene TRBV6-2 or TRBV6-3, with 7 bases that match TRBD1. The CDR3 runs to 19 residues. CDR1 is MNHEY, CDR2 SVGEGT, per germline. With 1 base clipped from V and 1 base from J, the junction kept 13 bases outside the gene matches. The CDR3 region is CASSYYAAGTVISNQPQHF. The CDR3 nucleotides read TGTGCCAGCAGTTACTATGCCGCCGGGACAGTAATCAGCAATCAGCCCCAGCATTTT.

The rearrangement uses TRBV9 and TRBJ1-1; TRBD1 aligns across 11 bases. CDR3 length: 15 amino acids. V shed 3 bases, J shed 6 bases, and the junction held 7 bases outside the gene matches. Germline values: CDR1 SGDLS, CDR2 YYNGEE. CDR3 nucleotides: TGTGCCAGCAGCGCGGGGGACAGGGGGATGGCTGAAGCTTTCTTT. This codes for CASSAGDRGMAEAFF.

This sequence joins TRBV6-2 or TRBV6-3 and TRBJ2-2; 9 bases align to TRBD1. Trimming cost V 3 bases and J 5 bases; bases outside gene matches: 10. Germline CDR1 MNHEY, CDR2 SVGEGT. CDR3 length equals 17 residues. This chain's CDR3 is CASSYQLGTGRTGELFF. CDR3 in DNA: TGTGCCAGCAGTTATCAGCTCGGGACAGGGAGAACCGGGGAGCTGTTTTTT.

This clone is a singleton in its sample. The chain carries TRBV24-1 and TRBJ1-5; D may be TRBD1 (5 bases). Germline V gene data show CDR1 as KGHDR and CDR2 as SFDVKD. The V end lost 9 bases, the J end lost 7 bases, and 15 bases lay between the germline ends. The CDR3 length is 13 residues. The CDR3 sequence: CATGGWGEQPQHF. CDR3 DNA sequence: TGTGCCACCGGTGGGTGGGGGGAACAGCCCCAGCATTTT.

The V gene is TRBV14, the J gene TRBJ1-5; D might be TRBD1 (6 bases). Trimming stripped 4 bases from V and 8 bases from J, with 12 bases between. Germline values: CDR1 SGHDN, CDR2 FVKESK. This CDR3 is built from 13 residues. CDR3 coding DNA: TGTGCCAGCAGCCCCCTAGGGGGTAAGCCCCAGCATTTT. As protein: CASSPLGGKPQHF.

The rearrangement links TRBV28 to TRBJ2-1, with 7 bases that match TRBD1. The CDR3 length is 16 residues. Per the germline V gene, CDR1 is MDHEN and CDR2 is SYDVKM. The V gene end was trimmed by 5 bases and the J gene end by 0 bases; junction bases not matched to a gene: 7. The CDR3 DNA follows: TGTGCCAGCAGTGCACCGGGACAGTACTCCTACAATGAGCAGTTCTTC. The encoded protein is CASSAPGQYSYNEQFF.

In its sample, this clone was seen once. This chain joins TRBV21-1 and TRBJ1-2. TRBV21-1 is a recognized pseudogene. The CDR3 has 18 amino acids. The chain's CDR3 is CASSPGPGEGRVNYGYTF. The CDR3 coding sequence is TGTGCCAGCAGCCCAGGCCCAGGGGAGGGGAGGGTAAACTATGGCTACACCTTC.

CDR3 in amino acids: CASSLGAVINEQFF. CDR3 sequence (DNA): TGTGCCAGCAGTCTGGGTGCGGTCATCAATGAGCAGTTCTTC. The rearrangement uses TRBV28 and TRBJ2-1; the D is unclear. The V end was cut by 5 bases, the J end by 6 bases, with 14 bases between. The CDR3 totals 14 residues. Germline V gives CDR1 MDHEN, CDR2 SYDVKM.

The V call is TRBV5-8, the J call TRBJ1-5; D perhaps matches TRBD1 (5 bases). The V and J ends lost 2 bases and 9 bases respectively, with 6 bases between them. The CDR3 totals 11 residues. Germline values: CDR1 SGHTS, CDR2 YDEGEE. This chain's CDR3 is CASSFQGPQHF. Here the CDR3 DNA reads TGTGCCAGCAGCTTTCAGGGGCCCCAGCATTTT.

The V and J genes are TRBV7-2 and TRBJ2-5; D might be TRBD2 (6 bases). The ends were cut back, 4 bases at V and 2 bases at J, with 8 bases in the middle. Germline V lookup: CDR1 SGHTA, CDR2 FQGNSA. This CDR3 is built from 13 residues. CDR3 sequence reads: CASSSTSQETQYF. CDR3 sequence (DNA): TGTGCCAGCAGCTCGACTAGTCAAGAGACCCAGTACTTC.

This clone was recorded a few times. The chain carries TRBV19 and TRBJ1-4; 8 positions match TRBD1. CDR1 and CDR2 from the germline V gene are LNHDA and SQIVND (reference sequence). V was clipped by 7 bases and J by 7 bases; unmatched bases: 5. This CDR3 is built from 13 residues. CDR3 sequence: CASNQGAGEKLFF. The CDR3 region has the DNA TGTGCCAGTAATCAGGGGGCCGGTGAAAAACTGTTTTTT.